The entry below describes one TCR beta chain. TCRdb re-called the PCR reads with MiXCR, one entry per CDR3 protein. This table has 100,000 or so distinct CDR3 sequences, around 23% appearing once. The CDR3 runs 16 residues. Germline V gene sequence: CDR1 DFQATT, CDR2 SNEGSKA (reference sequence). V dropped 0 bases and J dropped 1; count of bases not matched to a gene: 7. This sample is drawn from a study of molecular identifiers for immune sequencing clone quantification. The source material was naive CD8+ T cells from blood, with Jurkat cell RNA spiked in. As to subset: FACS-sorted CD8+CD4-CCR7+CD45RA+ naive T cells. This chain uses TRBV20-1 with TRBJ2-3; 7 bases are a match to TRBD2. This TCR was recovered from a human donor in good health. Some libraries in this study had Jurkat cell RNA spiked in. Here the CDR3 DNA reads TGCAGTGCTAGAGATTTTCTGGCGGGAGGCACAGATACGCAGTATTTT. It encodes CSARDFLAGGTDTQYF.